The 13 T cell receptor beta chains reported below all come from one sample, sequenced in a study of blood T cell repertoires in COVID-19. TCRdb's table, derived via immunoSEQ multiplex PCR, lists solely in-frame clones and lacks some. The sample holds around 360,000 clones, 80% to 90% seen once. Sequenced: peripheral blood. Receptor source: a woman aged 30 to 39 with COVID-19, enrolled during active disease.

V is TRBV28 and J is TRBJ2-7; D might be TRBD2 (5 bases). Trimming pared 2 bases from V and 6 bases from J, leaving 14 bases between. This CDR3 region has 14 residues. CDR1 is MDHEN and CDR2 is SYDVKM in the germline V gene. The CDR3 spells CASSLRSGSAEQYF. For the CDR3, the DNA is TGTGCCAGCAGTTTAAGGAGCGGTTCTGCCGAGCAGTACTTC.

The chain links TRBV6-5 to TRBJ1-1; D gene unclear. The V end was cut by 3 bases, the J end by 1 base, with 12 bases between. This CDR3 is 15 amino acids long. Germline loops: CDR1 MNHEY, CDR2 SVGAGI. The CDR3 region is CASSYPGLGNTEAFF. CDR3 DNA sequence: TGTGCCAGCAGTTATCCGGGGTTAGGGAACACTGAAGCTTTCTTT.

In regard to this clone: Distinct nucleotide sequences in the sample also encode this CDR3. V is TRBV10-1 and J is TRBJ2-1; weak D call: TRBD2 (5 bases). The V end lost 4 bases, the J end lost 0 bases, and 7 bases lay between the germline ends. Germline V gene lookup returns CDR1 WNHNN and CDR2 SYGVQD (reference sequence). The CDR3 contains 14 residues. CDR3: CASSVGSSYNEQFF. Here the CDR3 DNA reads TGCGCCAGCAGTGTAGGGAGCTCCTACAATGAGCAGTTCTTC.

The chain uses TRBV2 and TRBJ2-7, with TRBD2 identical over 9 bases. Germline lookup yields CDR1 SNHLY and CDR2 FYNNEI. The CDR3 loop spans 14 amino acids. Unmatched junction bases numbered 6, after V lost 6 bases and J lost 3 bases. The CDR3 DNA sequence: TGTGCCAGCAGATGGCGGGAGGGCCTCTACGAGCAGTACTTC. Its protein is CASRWREGLYEQYF.

The chain employs TRBV10-3 and TRBJ2-7, with TRBD2 matching 12 bases. The junction had 5 bases not matched to a gene; V was cut back by 4 bases and J by 4 bases. This CDR3 is 15 amino acids long. The V gene's germline CDR1 is ENHRY and CDR2 SYGVKD. Written as DNA, the CDR3 is TGTGCCATCAGTGCGACTAGCGGGAGTATTTACGAGCAGTACTTC. Protein: CAISATSGSIYEQYF.

The rearrangement joins TRBV18 to TRBJ2-1; TRBD1 aligns across 8 bases. Germline CDR1 and CDR2: KGHSH and LQKENI. Trimming took 6 bases from V and 6 from J; bases not matched to a gene: 4. The CDR3 length is 13 residues. Here the CDR3 DNA reads TGTGCCAGCTCGCGCGGACAGGGCAATGAGCAGTTCTTC. Translating gives CASSRGQGNEQFF.

V and J are TRBV7-2 and TRBJ1-5; D gene uncertain. The germline CDR1 and CDR2 sequences are SGHTA and FQGNSA. Trimming cost V 1 base and J 0 bases, with 10 bases left between them. There are 16 residues in the CDR3. For the CDR3, the DNA is TGTGCCAGCAGCTTAGAGGCGACACCTAGCAATCAGCCCCAGCATTTT. Encoded protein: CASSLEATPSNQPQHF.

Concerning this clone: Other DNA sequences in the same sample also yield this CDR3. The chain joins TRBV19 to TRBJ2-5; D is unresolved. Germline V CDR1 and CDR2: LNHDA, SQIVND (reference sequence). The V gene lost 3 bases and the J gene lost 2 bases, with 7 bases spanning the gap. The CDR3 sequence is 13 residues long. CDR3 in DNA: TGTGCCAGTAGTATTGGTCAGCAAGAGACCCAGTACTTC. Protein sequence: CASSIGQQETQYF. The variable domain in full, completed from reference TRBV19 and TRBJ2-5, reads DGGITQSPKYLFRKEGQNVTLSCEQNLNHDAMYWYRQDPGQGLRLIYYSQIVNDFQKGDIAEGYSVSREKKESFPLTVTSAQKNPTAFYLCASSIGQQETQYFGPGTRLLVL.

The V gene is TRBV7-9, the J gene TRBJ1-5, with 9 bases aligning to TRBD1. V shed 5 bases and J 6 bases; nucleotides not matched to a gene: 8. Germline loops: CDR1 SEHNR, CDR2 FQNEAQ (reference sequence). The CDR3 extends over 15 amino acids. The CDR3 region has the DNA TGTGCCAGCAGCCATGGACAGGGGACCGCTCAGCCCCAGCATTTT. Residues: CASSHGQGTAQPQHF.

The rearrangement uses TRBV18 and TRBJ2-1; weak D call: TRBD2 (6 bases). Germline V gives CDR1 KGHSH, CDR2 LQKENI. The length of the CDR3 is 15 residues. V lost 4 bases and J lost 2, with 12 bases in between. The CDR3 region has the DNA TGTGCCAGCTCACTTTTAGCGGAGACCTACAATGAGCAGTTCTTC. It is translated as CASSLLAETYNEQFF.

The CDR3, as DNA: TGTGCCAGCAGTTACTCGCGGGATAATTCACCCCTCCACTTT. Translation gives CASSYSRDNSPLHF. The rearrangement uses TRBV6-6 and TRBJ1-6; D is unresolved. The CDR3 is 14 residues long. Looked up from germline, CDR1 is MNHNY and CDR2 is SVGAGI (reference sequence). Trimming shortened V by 0 bases and J by 5 bases, and 5 bases separated the two germline ends.

Only a few counts were recorded for this clone. The CDR3 loop is CASSPDGGGLYGYTF. CDR3 in DNA: TGTGCCAGCAGTCCCGATGGGGGCGGCCTTTATGGCTACACCTTC. The genes are TRBV28 and TRBJ1-2, with a possible D match to TRBD1 (6 bases). Germline assignment: CDR1 MDHEN and CDR2 SYDVKM. CDR3 length equals 15 residues. Trimming stripped 5 bases from V and 5 bases from J, with 18 bases between.

The CDR3 DNA is TGCGCCAGCAGCCAAGCGTCAACCGCGAGCGGGAGGATGACAGATACGCAGTATTTT. Amino acid sequence: CASSQASTASGRMTDTQYF. V is TRBV4-3 and J is TRBJ2-3; TRBD2 agrees at 9 bases. CDR3 length: 19 amino acids. V lost 1 base and J lost 3; bases outside the gene matches: 14. Germline lookup yields CDR1 LGHNA and CDR2 YSLEER.